This T cell receptor beta chain derives from a study of blood T cells in healthy people across ages. The V segment lost 6 bases and the J segment 7 bases; nucleotides outside the gene matches: 8. The CDR3 length is 14 residues. It was with a sample-barcoded 5' primer and a J-beta primer mix that a second PCR of about 6 to 11 cycles was run. TCRdb reprocessed the 5' RACE reads via MiXCR and lists one record per CDR3 protein. The sample consists of about 1.1 million distinct CDR3 sequences, around two fifths of them appearing once. The chain couples TRBV12-3 or TRBV12-4 to TRBJ1-1; 10 bases line up with TRBD1. The specimen was blood. This sequence was found in a young man in good health. Here the CDR3 DNA reads TGTGCCAGCAGATTGACAGGGGGCGTTTTTGAAGCTTTCTTT. Amino acid sequence: CASRLTGGVFEAFF.